Below, 21 T cell receptor beta chains from the same sample are listed, as sequenced in a study of patients and donors after allogeneic stem cell transplantation. TCRdb processed the RT-PCR reads anew with MiXCR; each CDR3 protein has one entry. Here the sample spans hundreds of thousands of distinct CDR3 sequences, roughly 17% being singletons. The sample taken for sequencing was blood, either unsorted or a sorted T cell fraction (not recorded which). The receptor source for this set is a human donor who was either an allogeneic HSCT recipient or a stem cell or donor lymphocyte infusion donor (not recorded which). It is not recorded whose cells these are; they may come from a transplant donor.

This clonotype was seen many times. V gene TRBV12-3 or TRBV12-4 combines with J gene TRBJ1-3, with TRBD1 matching 7 bases. This CDR3 contains 14 residues. J lost 2 bases, V lost 4 bases, and 2 bases had no gene match. CDR3 loop: CASSSTGAGNTIYF. The DNA of the CDR3 is TGTGCCAGCAGTTCCACAGGGGCTGGAAACACCATATATTTT.

The rearrangement uses TRBV5-1 and TRBJ2-1; 9 bases fit TRBD2. The J segment lost 8 bases and the V segment lost 0 bases, leaving 15 bases of the junction unmatched. The CDR3 runs 18 residues. The germline gives CDR1 SGHRS, CDR2 YFSETQ. The CDR3 is CASSLARGLASLGHEQFF. As DNA, the CDR3 is TGCGCCAGCAGCTTGGCTCGTGGACTAGCGAGCCTCGGCCATGAGCAGTTCTTC.

This clonotype was counted only a few times. The chain combines TRBV24-1 with TRBJ2-4; 7 bases are a match to TRBD2. J lost 4 bases, V lost 10 bases, and 12 bases had no gene match. The CDR3 is 15 amino acids. Germline CDR1 is KGHDR and CDR2 is SFDVKD. CDR3: CATLRPPGGKNIQYF. CDR3 DNA: TGTGCCACGTTAAGACCGCCCGGGGGGAAAAACATTCAGTACTTC.

This clonotype was seen at least ten times. The gene calls are TRBV29-1 and TRBJ2-4; D is perhaps TRBD1 (6 bases). This CDR3 comprises 12 residues. Per the germline V gene, CDR1 is SQVTM and CDR2 is ANQGSEA. The germline V and J ends were trimmed by 6 bases and 5 bases, with 11 bases remaining between them. This CDR3 is CSVARTENIQYF. Written as DNA, the CDR3 is TGCAGCGTGGCACGGACAGAAAACATTCAGTACTTC.

J is TRBJ2-3 and V is TRBV7-9; D possibly matches TRBD1 or TRBD2 (5 bases each). The V and J ends lost 2 bases and 6 bases respectively, with 12 bases between them. The germline V gene encodes CDR1 SEHNR and CDR2 FQNEAQ (reference sequence). The CDR3 has 14 amino acids. The CDR3 sequence is CASSLSGRGDTQYF. The CDR3 DNA reads TGTGCCAGCAGCTTATCGGGGCGTGGGGATACGCAGTATTTT.

This clonotype came up a few times. J is TRBJ1-2 and V is TRBV20-1; D unresolved. Trimming cost V 3 bases and J 8 bases, with 10 bases left between them. The V gene's germline CDR1 is DFQATT and CDR2 SNEGSKA (reference sequence). The CDR3 runs 11 residues. Written as DNA, the CDR3 is TGCAGTGCTAGCCCTGGTCGGGGCTACACCTTC. Translated: CSASPGRGYTF.

This clonotype was seen more than once but under ten times. This rearrangement joins TRBV5-1 to TRBJ2-3; D is possibly TRBD2 (5 bases). Trimming cost V 4 bases and J 6 bases, with 21 bases left between them. The germline CDR1 and CDR2 sequences are SGHRS and YFSETQ. The CDR3 is made up of 16 amino acids. The CDR3 reads CASSPHEQRSSDTQYF. The CDR3 DNA follows: TGCGCCAGCAGCCCGCACGAACAGCGGTCCTCGGATACGCAGTATTTT.

The rearrangement joins TRBV5-4 to TRBJ1-5; D possibly corresponds to TRBD1 (5 bases). There are 13 residues in the CDR3. Germline loops: CDR1 SGHNT, CDR2 YYREEE (reference sequence). With 4 bases removed from V and 11 bases from J, the gap between germline ends came to 16 bases. DNA of the CDR3: TGTGCCAGCAGCCAGTCTGGGGGTCGTACCCAGCATTTT. It encodes CASSQSGGRTQHF.

This chain links TRBV20-1 with TRBJ2-5; 8 bases agree with TRBD2. Germline V gene lookup returns CDR1 DFQATT and CDR2 SNEGSKA (reference sequence). The CDR3 length is 15 residues. Trimming at V came to 1 base and at J to 7 bases, leaving 11 bases not matched to a gene. This CDR3 reads CSARGPGLDLGTQYF. The CDR3 coding sequence is TGCAGTGCTAGAGGACCGGGACTAGATCTGGGGACCCAGTACTTC.

The rearrangement uses TRBV6-1 and TRBJ1-5, with a weak D call TRBD1 (6 bases). Trimming shortened V by 6 bases and J by 9 bases, and 15 bases separated the two germline ends. From germline, CDR1 is MNHNS and CDR2 SASEGT. There are 13 residues in the CDR3. The DNA for the CDR3 is TGTGCCAGCAGGGGGACACCCGGAAGGCCCCAGCATTTT. It translates to CASRGTPGRPQHF.

This clonotype was seen only a few times. The rearrangement links TRBV27 to TRBJ2-1; tentative D call: TRBD2 (7 bases). Germline V CDR1 and CDR2: MNHEY, SMNVEV (reference sequence). Trimming stripped 5 bases from V and 4 bases from J, with 12 bases between. This CDR3 has 14 residues. CDR3 coding DNA: TGTGCCAGCAGTGGGGGGGCCGGTTACAATGAGCAGTTCTTC. This encodes CASSGGAGYNEQFF.

V gene TRBV28 combines with J gene TRBJ2-7; 7 nucleotides agree with TRBD1. The CDR3 sequence is 14 residues long. The germline gives CDR1 MDHEN, CDR2 SYDVKM. J gave up 0 bases and V 11 bases, and 10 bases lay outside the gene matches. CDR3 bases: TGTGCCGGGACAGCCGGGACAGTCTCCTACGAGCAGTACTTC. Its protein product is CAGTAGTVSYEQYF.

The chain is built from TRBV2 and TRBJ2-4; the match to TRBD1 covers 8 bases. The J segment lost 8 bases and the V segment lost 6 bases, leaving 15 bases of the junction unmatched. CDR3 length: 16 amino acids. CDR1 and CDR2 from the germline V gene are SNHLY and FYNNEI. CDR3 in DNA: TGTGCCAGCAGCGGACAGGGTCTGGGGATGTTTTACATTCAGTACTTC. It is translated as CASSGQGLGMFYIQYF.

The rearrangement links TRBV11-2 to TRBJ2-1, with 7 bases lining up with TRBD2. Per germline, CDR1 SGHAT and CDR2 FQNNGV. J was trimmed by 4 bases and V by 4 bases; bases with no gene match: 22. The length of the CDR3 is 20 residues. The CDR3 region is CASSSSPAIVASGRYNEQFF. The CDR3 DNA follows: TGTGCCAGCAGCTCTAGCCCCGCGATCGTGGCTAGCGGACGATACAATGAGCAGTTCTTC.

The V call is TRBV6-1, the J call TRBJ2-5; 11 bases map to TRBD1. The CDR3 contains 18 residues. Germline assignment: CDR1 MNHNS and CDR2 SASEGT. Unmatched junction bases numbered 17, after V lost 6 bases and J lost 5 bases. Here the CDR3 reads CASSSGTGGYPSLETQYF. The CDR3 bases are TGTGCCAGCAGCTCCGGGACAGGGGGTTATCCAAGCTTGGAGACCCAGTACTTC.

The rearrangement links TRBV12-3 or TRBV12-4 to TRBJ1-4; a weak D match, TRBD1 (6 bases). The CDR3 sequence is 14 residues long. Trimming shortened V by 2 bases and J by 7 bases, and 11 bases separated the two germline ends. The CDR3: CASSLRQDSEKLFF. CDR3 coding DNA: TGTGCCAGCAGTTTAAGACAGGACAGTGAAAAACTGTTTTTT.

This clonotype was found a few times. V is TRBV6-5 and J is TRBJ2-1, with 14 bases fitting TRBD2. The CDR3 has 17 amino acids. Trimming cost V 0 bases and J 7 bases; bases outside gene matches: 5. Germline V gives CDR1 MNHEY, CDR2 SVGAGI. The CDR3 region has the DNA TGTGCCAGCAGTTACTCGGGACTAGCGGGAGTGAGGAATGAGCAGTTCTTC. It is translated as CASSYSGLAGVRNEQFF.

The sample holds a few counts of this clonotype. The rearrangement links TRBV20-1 to TRBJ2-2; perhaps TRBD1 as D (6 bases). The CDR3 covers 13 residues. Deletions cut 2 bases from V and 6 bases from J, with 10 bases between. Per the germline V gene, CDR1 is DFQATT and CDR2 is SNEGSKA (reference sequence). CDR3 region: CSARRGKSGELFF. DNA of the CDR3: TGCAGTGCTAGAAGGGGGAAGTCCGGGGAGCTGTTTTTT.

The J gene is TRBJ2-1, the V gene TRBV6-2 or TRBV6-3; a possible D gene is TRBD1 (5 bases). V lost 4 bases, J lost 6 bases, and 16 bases lay in between. There are 15 residues in the CDR3. CDR1 and CDR2 from the germline V gene are MNHEY and SVGEGT. CDR3 protein: CASSFAGIIGNEQFF. The CDR3 DNA follows: TGTGCCAGCAGTTTCGCAGGGATTATTGGCAATGAGCAGTTCTTC.

This sequence joins TRBV20-1 and TRBJ2-7, with 13 bases identical to TRBD2. The CDR3 covers 15 residues. Germline V gene data show CDR1 as DFQATT and CDR2 as SNEGSKA (reference sequence). With 1 base clipped from V and 2 bases from J, the junction kept 2 bases outside the gene matches. CDR3 DNA sequence: TGCAGTGCTAGAGTGGGGACTAGCGGGACCTACGAGCAGTACTTC. Translated, it gives CSARVGTSGTYEQYF.

This clonotype was found a few times. The rearrangement links TRBV6-5 to TRBJ2-7; perhaps TRBD1 as D (6 bases). This CDR3 contains 15 residues. Germline V gives CDR1 MNHEY, CDR2 SVGAGI. Trimming cost V 2 bases and J 0 bases, with 11 bases left between them. The CDR3 here is CASSYGRGDSYEQYF. The DNA of the CDR3 is TGTGCCAGCAGTTACGGCAGGGGCGACTCCTACGAGCAGTACTTC.